A single sample is the source of the 25 T cell receptor beta chains below, sequenced in a study of control samples from healthy donors and cancer patients. Data came from immunoSEQ multiplex PCR; TCRdb stores just in-frame clones and leaves some out. The repertoire has about 180,000 clones, just over 90% of them found once; the top ten carry about 1.4%. Material: blood. Source of these receptors: a man in his thirties or forties in good health.

The rearrangement uses TRBV29-1 and TRBJ2-3; TRBD2 matches 9 bases. V lost 4 bases and J lost 0; bases outside the gene matches: 2. Germline V gives CDR1 SQVTM, CDR2 ANQGSEA. CDR3 length equals 14 residues. The CDR3 region has the DNA TGCAGCGTTGGGACTAGCGCTAGCACAGATACGCAGTATTTT. Protein product: CSVGTSASTDTQYF.

The J gene is TRBJ2-5, the V gene TRBV19; possibly TRBD1 or TRBD2 for D (5 bases each). The V gene lost 5 bases and the J gene lost 4 bases, with 14 bases spanning the gap. In germline, CDR1 is LNHDA, CDR2 SQIVND (reference sequence). The CDR3 spans 14 residues. CDR3 in amino acids: CASSAGFGAETQYF. The CDR3 coding sequence is TGTGCCAGTAGTGCCGGGTTCGGGGCAGAGACCCAGTACTTC.

This chain connects TRBV28 to TRBJ1-2, with D perhaps matching TRBD1 (5 bases). CDR1 is MDHEN and CDR2 is SYDVKM in the germline V gene. The CDR3 runs to 12 residues. The germline V and J ends were trimmed by 2 bases and 8 bases, with 9 bases remaining between them. CDR3 in DNA: TGTGCCAGCAGTTTACAGGGACTGGGCTACACCTTC. Protein: CASSLQGLGYTF.

The chain has TRBV30 and TRBJ1-5, with 9 bases lining up with TRBD1. Germline V gene data show CDR1 as GTSNPN and CDR2 as SVGIG (reference sequence). Unmatched junction bases numbered 7, after V lost 1 base and J lost 3 bases. The CDR3 totals 16 residues. This CDR3 reads CAWSGPGTGHNQPQHF. DNA of the CDR3: TGTGCCTGGAGTGGGCCCGGGACAGGGCACAATCAGCCCCAGCATTTT.

The chain couples TRBV4-2 to TRBJ1-1, with D uncertain. Per germline, CDR1 LGHNA and CDR2 YNFKEQ. V lost 0 bases and J lost 1, with 6 bases in between. This CDR3 spans 14 amino acids. In DNA form, the CDR3 reads TGTGCCAGCAGCCAAGATTCCAAGAACACTGAAGCTTTCTTT. Encoded protein: CASSQDSKNTEAFF.

V and J are TRBV5-1 and TRBJ2-1, with TRBD2 matching 9 bases. The CDR3 runs 16 residues. V trimming: 0 bases; J trimming: 3 bases; junction bases outside the gene matches: 4. CDR1 is SGHRS, CDR2 YFSETQ, per germline. The CDR3 loop reads CASSLVLAGNYNEQFF. The CDR3 bases are TGCGCCAGCAGCTTGGTCCTAGCGGGAAACTACAATGAGCAGTTCTTC.

V is TRBV9 and J is TRBJ2-1; D remains unclear. Germline CDR1 and CDR2: SGDLS and YYNGEE. V gave up 0 bases and J gave up 2 bases, with 9 bases separating them. The CDR3 is made up of 15 amino acids. CDR3 bases: TGTGCCAGCAGCGTAGGGGGTCAAACCTACAATGAGCAGTTCTTC. It is translated as CASSVGGQTYNEQFF.

The V and J genes are TRBV29-1 and TRBJ1-2; D gene uncertain. This CDR3 spans 15 amino acids. Deletions cut 7 bases from V and 0 bases from J, with 18 bases between. Germline V gives CDR1 SQVTM, CDR2 ANQGSEA. CDR3 residues: CSALREGSANYGYTF. DNA for the CDR3: TGCAGCGCATTGAGAGAGGGTTCAGCTAACTATGGCTACACCTTC.

This chain connects TRBV6-2 or TRBV6-3 to TRBJ2-4, with TRBD1 matching over 7 bases. The J segment lost 0 bases and the V segment lost 4 bases, leaving 9 bases of the junction unmatched. CDR1 is MNHEY and CDR2 is SVGEGT in the germline V gene. This CDR3 contains 17 residues. CDR3 nucleotides: TGTGCCAGCAGTTCCCAGACACAGGGGCTAGCCAAAAACATTCAGTACTTC. Amino acid sequence: CASSSQTQGLAKNIQYF.

This chain uses TRBV28 with TRBJ2-7; 14 bases fit TRBD2. The CDR3 contains 17 residues. The ends lost 5 bases at V and 4 bases at J; junction bases unmatched: 10. The germline V gene has CDR1 MDHEN and CDR2 SYDVKM. CDR3 protein: CASSGAGLAGASYEQYF. The CDR3 DNA reads as TGTGCCAGCAGTGGTGCGGGACTAGCGGGAGCGTCATACGAGCAGTACTTC.

The J gene is TRBJ1-1, the V gene TRBV4-1; 7 bases agree with TRBD1. After removal of 6 bases from V and 4 bases from J, the junction contained 14 bases not matched to a gene. Germline CDR1 reads MGHRA; CDR2 reads YSYEKL. The length of the CDR3 is 16 residues. The CDR3 DNA reads as TGCGCCAGCAGGCGAGCAGGGGGGGGAGGAGTCACTGAAGCTTTCTTT. Translated: CASRRAGGGGVTEAFF.

The CDR3: CASPYPPEAFF. CDR3 DNA: TGTGCCAGCCCCTATCCTCCTGAAGCTTTCTTT. The genes are TRBV21-1 and TRBJ1-1. TRBV21-1 is a known pseudogene. The CDR3 has 11 residues.

The gene calls are TRBV6-2 or TRBV6-3 and TRBJ2-3, with 8 bases matching TRBD2. This CDR3 contains 17 residues. Germline CDR1 reads MNHEY; CDR2 reads SVGEGT. V gave up 4 bases and J gave up 0 bases; unmatched junction bases: 9. The CDR3 sequence is CASSSKIAGTSTDTQYF. The CDR3 bases are TGTGCCAGCAGTTCGAAAATAGCGGGAACTAGCACAGATACGCAGTATTTT.

The chain uses TRBV15 and TRBJ1-4; D is perhaps TRBD1 (5 bases). The CDR3 contains 15 residues. The germline gives CDR1 LNHNV, CDR2 YYDKDF (reference sequence). Trimming removed 4 bases at V and 8 bases at J, with 17 bases between. The CDR3 DNA reads as TGTGCCACCAGCAAGAGCCCGGGGCTCGGGGAAAAACTGTTTTTT. This gives the protein CATSKSPGLGEKLFF.

The chain couples TRBV7-6 to TRBJ2-2; D not certain. The CDR3 has 12 residues. The V end lost 5 bases, the J end lost 4 bases, and 5 bases lay between the germline ends. CDR1 and CDR2 (germline): SGHVS, FNYEAQ. The CDR3: CASSPGTGELFF. DNA for the CDR3: TGTGCCAGCAGCCCGGGCACCGGGGAGCTGTTTTTT.

The chain has TRBV30 and TRBJ2-7; D may be TRBD2 (6 bases). The germline V gene encodes CDR1 GTSNPN and CDR2 SVGIG (reference sequence). V gave up 2 bases and J gave up 0 bases, with 11 bases separating them. The CDR3 consists of 14 residues. CDR3 DNA: TGTGCCTGGAGTCGGGCGGGGAACTCCTACGAGCAGTACTTC. It specifies CAWSRAGNSYEQYF.

This chain connects TRBV9 to TRBJ1-4; D perhaps matches TRBD1 (6 bases). The CDR3 runs 15 residues. Trimming left V 4 bases short and J 1 base short, with 11 bases between. The germline V gene encodes CDR1 SGDLS and CDR2 YYNGEE. The CDR3 protein is CASSYATGTNEKLFF. In DNA, the CDR3 is TGTGCCAGCAGCTACGCGACAGGAACTAATGAAAAACTGTTTTTT.

The chain joins TRBV27 to TRBJ2-3; 9 positions agree with TRBD2. The CDR3 contains 16 residues. The J segment lost 0 bases and the V segment lost 5 bases, leaving 6 bases of the junction unmatched. Germline CDR1 reads MNHEY; CDR2 reads SMNVEV (reference sequence). Written as DNA, the CDR3 is TGTGCCAGCAGTACGACTAGCGGAGATAGCACAGATACGCAGTATTTT. Translation gives CASSTTSGDSTDTQYF.

The CDR3 nucleotides read TGTGCCAGCAGCTCGGGACCGATTAACACTGAAGCTTTCTTT. Its protein is CASSSGPINTEAFF. The gene calls are TRBV11-2 and TRBJ1-1; D may be TRBD1 (5 bases). The length of the CDR3 is 14 residues. Germline CDR1 and CDR2: SGHAT and FQNNGV. V shed 4 bases and J shed 2 bases, with 11 bases lying between them.

The chain employs TRBV5-1 and TRBJ2-7, with 9 bases matching TRBD1. Germline CDR1 and CDR2: SGHRS and YFSETQ. Unmatched junction bases numbered 3, after V lost 4 bases and J lost 4 bases. The CDR3 has 13 amino acids. This CDR3 is CASSIGTGYEQYF. Here the CDR3 DNA reads TGCGCCAGCAGCATCGGGACAGGGTACGAGCAGTACTTC. The variable domain in full, completed from reference TRBV5-1 and TRBJ2-7, reads KAGVTQTPRYLIKTRGQQVTLSCSPISGHRSVSWYQQTPGQGLQFLFEYFSETQRNKGNFPGRFSGRQFSNSRSEMNVSTLELGDSALYLCASSIGTGYEQYFGPGTRLTVT.

A remark on this clone: This specimen includes other DNA sequences encoding the same CDR3. The rearrangement links TRBV7-9 to TRBJ1-1; no clear D gene. This CDR3 has 14 residues. Trimming stripped 0 bases from V and 0 bases from J, with 5 bases between. Germline CDR1 reads SEHNR; CDR2 reads FQNEAQ (reference sequence). The CDR3 loop reads CASSLAGMNTEAFF. CDR3 sequence (DNA): TGTGCCAGCAGCTTAGCGGGGATGAACACTGAAGCTTTCTTT.

The genes are TRBV7-2 and TRBJ2-2, with a tentative D call TRBD2 (6 bases). Per the germline V gene, CDR1 is SGHTA and CDR2 is FQGNSA. The CDR3 length is 15 residues. V lost 1 base, J lost 5 bases, and 11 bases lay in between. CDR3 in DNA: TGTGCCAGCAGCTTAGGTAGAGGGAGGACCGGGGAGCTGTTTTTT. Translating gives CASSLGRGRTGELFF. The variable domain in full, completed from reference TRBV7-2 and TRBJ2-2, reads GAGVSQSPSNKVTEKGKDVELRCDPISGHTALYWYRQSLGQGLEFLIYFQGNSAPDKSGLPSDRFSAERTGGSVSTLTIQRTQQEDSAVYLCASSLGRGRTGELFFGEGSRLTVL.

The CDR3, as DNA: TGTGCCAGCAGTCCTCGACAGGGGGGGGGCCAAGAGACCCAGTACTTC. Translated, it gives CASSPRQGGGQETQYF. The chain uses TRBV28 and TRBJ2-5; 9 bases map to TRBD1. The length of the CDR3 is 16 residues. Germline CDR1 is MDHEN and CDR2 is SYDVKM. The V and J ends lost 5 bases and 1 base, in that order; junction bases with no gene match: 8.

The chain combines TRBV18 with TRBJ1-4; 11 bases agree with TRBD1. TRBJ2-2 explains the end of the DNA better; the J call may be wrong. The CDR3 extends over 13 amino acids. Germline V CDR1 and CDR2: KGHSH, LQKENI. The CDR3 DNA reads as TGTGCCAGTCGCCGGGACAGGGGGTCGGAGCTGTTTTTT. Translated, it gives CASRRDRGSELFF.

This rearrangement joins TRBV30 to TRBJ1-2, with 8 bases aligning to TRBD1. This CDR3 has 14 amino acids. Trimming removed 3 bases from V and 7 bases from J; junction bases left unmatched: 10. In germline, CDR1 is GTSNPN, CDR2 SVGIG (reference sequence). CDR3: CAWRTLDREGGYTF. CDR3 nucleotide sequence: TGTGCCTGGAGGACCCTGGACAGGGAAGGTGGCTACACCTTC.